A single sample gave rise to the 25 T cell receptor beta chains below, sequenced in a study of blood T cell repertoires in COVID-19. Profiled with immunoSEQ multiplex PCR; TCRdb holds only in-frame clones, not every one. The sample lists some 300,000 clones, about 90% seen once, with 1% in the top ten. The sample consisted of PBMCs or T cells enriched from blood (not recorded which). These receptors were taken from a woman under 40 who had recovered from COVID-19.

CDR3 in DNA: TGCGCCAGCAGTCATGAGGTAGATGACCGGGACAGGGGAAGATTACGGGAAAAACTGTTTTTT. It encodes CASSHEVDDRDRGRLREKLFF. The chain joins TRBV23-1 to TRBJ1-4; 10 bases are a match to TRBD1. TRBV23-1 is treated as an ORF (open reading frame) with a function not yet certain. The junction had 24 bases not matched to a gene; V was cut back by 3 bases and J by 8 bases. The CDR3 contains 21 residues.

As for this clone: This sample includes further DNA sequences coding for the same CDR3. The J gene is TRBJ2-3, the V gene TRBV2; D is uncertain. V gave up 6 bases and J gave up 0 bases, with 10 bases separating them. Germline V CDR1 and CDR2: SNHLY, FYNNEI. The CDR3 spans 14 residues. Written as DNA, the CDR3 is TGTGCCAGCAGCGTCGGTACTAGCACAGATACGCAGTATTTT. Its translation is CASSVGTSTDTQYF. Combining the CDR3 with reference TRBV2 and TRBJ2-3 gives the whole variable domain EPEVTQTPSHQVTQMGQEVILRCVPISNHLYFYWYRQILGQKVEFLVSFYNNEISEKSEIFDDQFSVERPDGSNFTLKIRSTKLEDSAMYFCASSVGTSTDTQYFGPGTRLTVL.

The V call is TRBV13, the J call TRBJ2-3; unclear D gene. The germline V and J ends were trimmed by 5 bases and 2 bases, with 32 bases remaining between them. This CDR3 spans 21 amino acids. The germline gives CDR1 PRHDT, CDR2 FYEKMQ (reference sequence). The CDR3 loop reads CASSDTTTSLRSEDATDTQYF. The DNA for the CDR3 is TGTGCCAGCAGCGATACAACCACCTCGTTACGATCTGAGGATGCCACAGATACGCAGTATTTT.

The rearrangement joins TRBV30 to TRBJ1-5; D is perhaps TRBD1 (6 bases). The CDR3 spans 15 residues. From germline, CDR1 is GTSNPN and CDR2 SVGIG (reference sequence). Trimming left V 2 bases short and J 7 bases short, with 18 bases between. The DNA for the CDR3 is TGTGCCTGGAGTCCCATTGGGGACAAAGGGCAGCCCCAGCATTTT. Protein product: CAWSPIGDKGQPQHF. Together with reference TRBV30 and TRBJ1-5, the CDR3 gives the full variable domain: SQTIHQWPATLVQPVGSPLSLECTVEGTSNPNLYWYRQAAGRGLQLLFYSVGIGQISSEVPQNLSASRPQDRQFILSSKKLLLSDSGFYLCAWSPIGDKGQPQHFGDGTRLSIL.

CDR3 DNA sequence: TGCGCCAGCAGCTTTCGGGACAGCCCTGAAGCTTTCTTT. Its translation: CASSFRDSPEAFF. V gene TRBV5-1 combines with J gene TRBJ1-1, with 7 bases that match TRBD1. J was trimmed by 6 bases and V by 2 bases; bases with no gene match: 4. Germline assignment: CDR1 SGHRS and CDR2 YFSETQ. This CDR3 contains 13 residues.

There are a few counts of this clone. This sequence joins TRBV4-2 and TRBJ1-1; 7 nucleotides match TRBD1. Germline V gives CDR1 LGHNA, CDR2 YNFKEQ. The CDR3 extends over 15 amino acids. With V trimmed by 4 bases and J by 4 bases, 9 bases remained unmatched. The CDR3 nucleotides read TGTGCCAGCAGCCCGACAGGGATCCTGACCACTGAAGCTTTCTTT. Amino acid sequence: CASSPTGILTTEAFF.

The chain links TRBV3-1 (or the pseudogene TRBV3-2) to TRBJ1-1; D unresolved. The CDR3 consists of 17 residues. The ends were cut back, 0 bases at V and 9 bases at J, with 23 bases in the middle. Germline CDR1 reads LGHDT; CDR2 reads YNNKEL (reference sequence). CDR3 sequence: CASSQDPLDISTGKAFF. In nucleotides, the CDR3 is TGTGCCAGCAGCCAAGATCCCCTTGACATCTCGACCGGGAAAGCTTTCTTT.

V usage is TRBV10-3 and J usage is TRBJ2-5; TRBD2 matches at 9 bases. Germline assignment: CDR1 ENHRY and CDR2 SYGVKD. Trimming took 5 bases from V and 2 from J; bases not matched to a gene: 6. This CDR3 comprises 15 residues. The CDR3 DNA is TGTGCCATCAGTTCTACAGCGGGGGGTCAAGAGACCCAGTACTTC. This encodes CAISSTAGGQETQYF.

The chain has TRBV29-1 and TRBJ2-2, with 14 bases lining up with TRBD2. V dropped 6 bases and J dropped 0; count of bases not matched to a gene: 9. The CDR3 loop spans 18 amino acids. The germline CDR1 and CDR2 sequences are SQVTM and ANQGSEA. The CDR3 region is CSVPLGLAGGTNTGELFF. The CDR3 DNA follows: TGCAGCGTCCCGCTTGGACTAGCGGGGGGAACGAACACCGGGGAGCTGTTTTTT.

CDR3 region: CASSPRDRMRGNTIYF. CDR3 coding DNA: TGTGCCAGCTCACCCCGGGACAGGATGAGGGGAAACACCATATATTTT. This chain joins TRBV18 and TRBJ1-3; 8 nucleotides line up with TRBD1. This CDR3 region has 16 residues. After removal of 3 bases from V and 4 bases from J, the junction contained 8 bases not matched to a gene. Germline V lookup: CDR1 KGHSH, CDR2 LQKENI.

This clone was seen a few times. The chain's CDR3 is CASSFDRGTDTQYF. The CDR3 DNA sequence: TGTGCCAGCAGCTTCGACAGGGGGACAGATACGCAGTATTTT. The rearrangement uses TRBV5-4 and TRBJ2-3; 9 bases match TRBD1. This CDR3 has 14 residues. The germline CDR1 and CDR2 sequences are SGHNT and YYREEE (reference sequence). V gave up 2 bases and J gave up 3 bases; unmatched junction bases: 1.

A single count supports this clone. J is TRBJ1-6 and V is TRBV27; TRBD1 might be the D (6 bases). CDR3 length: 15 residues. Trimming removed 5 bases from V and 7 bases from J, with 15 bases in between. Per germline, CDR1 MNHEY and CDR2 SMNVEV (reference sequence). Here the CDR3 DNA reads TGTGCCAGCAGTCCGAGCGGGGGGCTCAATTCACCCCTCCACTTT. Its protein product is CASSPSGGLNSPLHF.

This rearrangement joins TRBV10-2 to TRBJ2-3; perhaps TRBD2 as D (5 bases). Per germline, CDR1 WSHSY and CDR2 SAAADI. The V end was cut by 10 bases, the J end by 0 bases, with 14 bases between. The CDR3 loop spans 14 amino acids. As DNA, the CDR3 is TGCGCCACCCAAACTAGGGCGAGCACAGATACGCAGTATTTT. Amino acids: CATQTRASTDTQYF.

The CDR3: CASSFEQAGNTIYF. As DNA, the CDR3 is TGCGCCAGCAGCTTTGAGCAGGCAGGAAACACCATATATTTT. The genes are TRBV5-1 and TRBJ1-3; D is ambiguous. From germline, CDR1 is SGHRS and CDR2 YFSETQ. This CDR3 comprises 14 residues. V lost 2 bases and J lost 4, with 10 bases in between.

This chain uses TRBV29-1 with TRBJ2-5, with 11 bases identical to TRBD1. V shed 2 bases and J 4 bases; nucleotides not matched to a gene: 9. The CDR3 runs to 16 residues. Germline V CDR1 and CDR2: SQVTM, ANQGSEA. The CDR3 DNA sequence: TGCAGCGTTGAAAGCGGACAGGGGGCAGGGTCAGAGACCCAGTACTTC. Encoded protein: CSVESGQGAGSETQYF.

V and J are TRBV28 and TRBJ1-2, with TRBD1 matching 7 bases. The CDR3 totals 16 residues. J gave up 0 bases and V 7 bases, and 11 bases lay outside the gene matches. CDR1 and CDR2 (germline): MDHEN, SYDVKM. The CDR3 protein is CASMEGQAPSNYGYTF. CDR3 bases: TGTGCCAGCATGGAAGGACAGGCGCCTTCTAACTATGGCTACACCTTC.

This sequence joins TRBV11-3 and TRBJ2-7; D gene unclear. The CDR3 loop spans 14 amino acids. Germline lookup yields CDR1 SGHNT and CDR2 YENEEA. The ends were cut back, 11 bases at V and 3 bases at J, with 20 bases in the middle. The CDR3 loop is CAGPPVAPFYEQYF. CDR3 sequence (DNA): TGTGCCGGCCCCCCCGTAGCACCATTCTACGAGCAGTACTTC.

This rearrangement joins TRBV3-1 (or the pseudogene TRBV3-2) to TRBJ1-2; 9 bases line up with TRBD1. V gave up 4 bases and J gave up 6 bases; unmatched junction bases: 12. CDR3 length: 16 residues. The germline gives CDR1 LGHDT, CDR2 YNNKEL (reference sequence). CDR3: CASSPQSRDRVNGYTF. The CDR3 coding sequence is TGTGCCAGCAGCCCACAGTCCCGGGACAGGGTCAATGGCTACACCTTC.

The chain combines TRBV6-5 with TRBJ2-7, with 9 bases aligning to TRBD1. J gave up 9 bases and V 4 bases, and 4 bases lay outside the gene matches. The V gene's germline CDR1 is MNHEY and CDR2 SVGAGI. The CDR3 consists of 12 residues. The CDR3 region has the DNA TGTGCCAGCAGTTCGTGGGACAGGGCGCAGTACTTC. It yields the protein CASSSWDRAQYF.

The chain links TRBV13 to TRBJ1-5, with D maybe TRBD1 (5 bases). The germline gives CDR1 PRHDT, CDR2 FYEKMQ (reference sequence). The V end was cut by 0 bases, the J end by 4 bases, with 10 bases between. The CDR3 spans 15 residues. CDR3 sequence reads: CASSLGRARNQPQHF. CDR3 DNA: TGTGCCAGCAGCTTAGGCAGGGCCCGAAATCAGCCCCAGCATTTT. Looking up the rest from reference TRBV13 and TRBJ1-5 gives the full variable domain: AAGVIQSPRHLIKEKRETATLKCYPIPRHDTVYWYQQGPGQDPQFLISFYEKMQSDKGSIPDRFSAQQFSDYHSELNMSSLELGDSALYFCASSLGRARNQPQHFGDGTRLSIL.

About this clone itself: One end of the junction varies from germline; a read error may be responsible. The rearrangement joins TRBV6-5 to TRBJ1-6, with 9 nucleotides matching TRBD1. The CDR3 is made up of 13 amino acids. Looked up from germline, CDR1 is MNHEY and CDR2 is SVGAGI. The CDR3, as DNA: TGTGTCAGCATAGATTCCGGGACAGGGCAATCCCACTTT. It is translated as CVSIDSGTGQSHF.

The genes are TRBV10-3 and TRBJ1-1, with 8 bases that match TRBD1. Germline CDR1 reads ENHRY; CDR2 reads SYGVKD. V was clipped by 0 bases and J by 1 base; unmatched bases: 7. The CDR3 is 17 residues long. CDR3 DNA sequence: TGTGCCATCAGTGAGTCGATTGCAGGGGGCGAGAACACTGAAGCTTTCTTT. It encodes CAISESIAGGENTEAFF.

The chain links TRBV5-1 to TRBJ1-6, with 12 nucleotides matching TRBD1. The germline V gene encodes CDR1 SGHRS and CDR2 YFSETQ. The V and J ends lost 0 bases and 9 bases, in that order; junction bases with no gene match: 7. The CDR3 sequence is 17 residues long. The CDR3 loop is CASSLAPGTGGGSPLHF. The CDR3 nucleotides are TGCGCCAGCAGCTTGGCCCCCGGGACAGGGGGCGGTTCACCCCTCCACTTT.

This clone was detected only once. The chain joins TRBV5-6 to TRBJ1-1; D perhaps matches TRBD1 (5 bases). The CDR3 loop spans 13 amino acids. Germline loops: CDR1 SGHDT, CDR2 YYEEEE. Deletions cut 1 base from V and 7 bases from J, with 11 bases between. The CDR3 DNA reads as TGTGCCAGCAGCTTGATGGGGCCTGATGAAGCTTTCTTT. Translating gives CASSLMGPDEAFF.

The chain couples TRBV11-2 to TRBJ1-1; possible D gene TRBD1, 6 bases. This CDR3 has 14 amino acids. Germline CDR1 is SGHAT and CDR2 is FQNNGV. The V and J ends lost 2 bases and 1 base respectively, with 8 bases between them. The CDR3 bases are TGTGCCAGCAGCTTAATCAGGGGGAACACTGAAGCTTTCTTT. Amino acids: CASSLIRGNTEAFF. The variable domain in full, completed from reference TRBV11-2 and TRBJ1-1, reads EAGVAQSPRYKIIEKRQSVAFWCNPISGHATLYWYQQILGQGPKLLIQFQNNGVVDDSQLPKDRFSAERLKGVDSTLKIQPAKLEDSAVYLCASSLIRGNTEAFFGQGTRLTVV.